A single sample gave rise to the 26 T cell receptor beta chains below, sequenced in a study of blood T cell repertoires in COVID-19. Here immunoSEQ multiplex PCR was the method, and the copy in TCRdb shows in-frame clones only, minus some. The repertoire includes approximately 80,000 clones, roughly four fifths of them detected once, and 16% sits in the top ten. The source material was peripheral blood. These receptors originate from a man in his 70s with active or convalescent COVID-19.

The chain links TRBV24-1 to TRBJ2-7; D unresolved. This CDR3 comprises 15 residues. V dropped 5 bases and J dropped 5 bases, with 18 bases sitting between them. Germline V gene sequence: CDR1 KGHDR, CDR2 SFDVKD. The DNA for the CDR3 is TGTGCCACCAGTGGAACGGCCGGCGGTTGGCACGAGCAGTACTTC. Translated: CATSGTAGGWHEQYF.

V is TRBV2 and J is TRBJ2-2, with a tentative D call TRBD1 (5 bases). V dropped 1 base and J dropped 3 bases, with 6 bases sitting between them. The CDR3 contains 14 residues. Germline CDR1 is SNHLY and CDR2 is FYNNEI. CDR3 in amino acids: CASSEGGHTGELFF. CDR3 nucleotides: TGTGCCAGCAGTGAAGGGGGCCACACCGGGGAGCTGTTTTTT. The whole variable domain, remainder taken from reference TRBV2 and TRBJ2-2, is EPEVTQTPSHQVTQMGQEVILRCVPISNHLYFYWYRQILGQKVEFLVSFYNNEISEKSEIFDDQFSVERPDGSNFTLKIRSTKLEDSAMYFCASSEGGHTGELFFGEGSRLTVL.

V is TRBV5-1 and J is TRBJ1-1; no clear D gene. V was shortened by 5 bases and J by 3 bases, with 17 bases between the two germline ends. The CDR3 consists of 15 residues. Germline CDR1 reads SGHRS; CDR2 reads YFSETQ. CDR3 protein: CASSSAGSFYTEAFF. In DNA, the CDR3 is TGCGCCAGCAGTTCCGCCGGGAGTTTTTACACTGAAGCTTTCTTT.

CDR3 protein: CASMRGVGSEAFF. The CDR3 nucleotides are TGTGCCAGCATGCGGGGGGTGGGTTCTGAAGCTTTCTTT. The V call is TRBV28, the J call TRBJ1-1; D might be TRBD1 (5 bases). The germline CDR1 and CDR2 sequences are MDHEN and SYDVKM. This CDR3 spans 13 amino acids. Trimming stripped 7 bases from V and 6 bases from J, with 15 bases between.

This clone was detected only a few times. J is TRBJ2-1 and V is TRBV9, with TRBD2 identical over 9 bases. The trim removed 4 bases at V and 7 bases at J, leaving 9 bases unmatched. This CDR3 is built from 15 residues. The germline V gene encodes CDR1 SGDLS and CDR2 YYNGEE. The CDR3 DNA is TGTGCCAGCAGCTCCCGGGCGGGGGGGCGAAATGAGCAGTTCTTC. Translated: CASSSRAGGRNEQFF.

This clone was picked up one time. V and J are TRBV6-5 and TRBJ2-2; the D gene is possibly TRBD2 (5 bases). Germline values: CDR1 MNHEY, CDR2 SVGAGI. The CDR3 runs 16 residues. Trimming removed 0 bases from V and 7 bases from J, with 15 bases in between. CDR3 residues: CASSYSFGLFNGELFF. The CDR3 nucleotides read TGTGCCAGCAGTTACTCTTTCGGACTCTTTAACGGGGAGCTGTTTTTT.

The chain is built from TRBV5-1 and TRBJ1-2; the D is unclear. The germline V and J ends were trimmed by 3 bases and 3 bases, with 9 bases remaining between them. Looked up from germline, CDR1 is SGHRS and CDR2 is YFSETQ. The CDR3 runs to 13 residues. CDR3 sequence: CASSSDRDYGYTF. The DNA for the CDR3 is TGCGCCAGCAGCTCAGACCGGGACTATGGCTACACCTTC.

CDR3 DNA sequence: TGTGCCAGCAGTTACGGCGGGGGGGCAGCGGATACGCAGTATTTT. Translation: CASSYGGGAADTQYF. The chain has TRBV6-6 and TRBJ2-3; 9 nucleotides agree with TRBD2. The CDR3 contains 15 residues. Germline V lookup: CDR1 MNHNY, CDR2 SVGAGI (reference sequence). With 2 bases clipped from V and 6 bases from J, the junction kept 6 bases outside the gene matches.

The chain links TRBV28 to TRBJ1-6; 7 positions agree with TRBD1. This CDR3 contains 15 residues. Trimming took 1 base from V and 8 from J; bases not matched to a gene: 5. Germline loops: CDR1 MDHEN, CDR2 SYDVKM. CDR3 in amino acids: CASSLSGTEYSPLHF. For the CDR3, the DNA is TGTGCCAGCAGTTTATCCGGGACAGAGTATTCACCCCTCCACTTT.

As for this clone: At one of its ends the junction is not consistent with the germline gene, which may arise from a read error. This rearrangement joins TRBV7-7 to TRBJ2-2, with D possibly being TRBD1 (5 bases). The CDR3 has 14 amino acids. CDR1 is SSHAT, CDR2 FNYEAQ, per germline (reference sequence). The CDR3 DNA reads TGTGCTAGCAGCCGCGCTGACAGCACCGGGGAGCTGTTTTTT. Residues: CASSRADSTGELFF.

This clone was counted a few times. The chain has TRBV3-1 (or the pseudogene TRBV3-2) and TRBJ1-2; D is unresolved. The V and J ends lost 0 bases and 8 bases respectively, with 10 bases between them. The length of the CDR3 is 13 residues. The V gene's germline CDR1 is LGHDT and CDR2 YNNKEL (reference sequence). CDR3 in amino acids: CASSQDRGWGYTF. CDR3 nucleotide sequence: TGTGCCAGCAGCCAAGATCGGGGTTGGGGCTACACCTTC.

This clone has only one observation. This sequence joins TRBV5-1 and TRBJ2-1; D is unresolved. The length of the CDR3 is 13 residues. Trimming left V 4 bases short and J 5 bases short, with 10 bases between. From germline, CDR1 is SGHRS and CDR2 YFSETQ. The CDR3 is CASSRQSNNEQFF. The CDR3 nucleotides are TGCGCCAGCAGCCGTCAGTCAAACAATGAGCAGTTCTTC.

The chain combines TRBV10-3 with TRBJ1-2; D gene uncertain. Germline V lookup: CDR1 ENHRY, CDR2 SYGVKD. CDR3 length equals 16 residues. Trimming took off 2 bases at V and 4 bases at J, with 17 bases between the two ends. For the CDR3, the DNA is TGTGCCATCAGTGAGCGCCCAGGTGACACAACCTATGGCTACACCTTC. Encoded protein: CAISERPGDTTYGYTF.

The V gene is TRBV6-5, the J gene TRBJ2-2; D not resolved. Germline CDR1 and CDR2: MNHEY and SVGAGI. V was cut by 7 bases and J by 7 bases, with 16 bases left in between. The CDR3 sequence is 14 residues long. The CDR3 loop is CASITVVQVGELFF. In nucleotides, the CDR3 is TGTGCCAGCATCACGGTGGTTCAGGTCGGGGAGCTGTTTTTT.

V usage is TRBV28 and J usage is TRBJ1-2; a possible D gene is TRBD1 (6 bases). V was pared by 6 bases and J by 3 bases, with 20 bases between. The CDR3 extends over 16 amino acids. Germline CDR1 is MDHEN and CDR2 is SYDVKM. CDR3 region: CASRGVDRPSYYGYTF. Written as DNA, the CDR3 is TGTGCCAGCAGAGGGGTCGACAGGCCCTCTTACTATGGCTACACCTTC.

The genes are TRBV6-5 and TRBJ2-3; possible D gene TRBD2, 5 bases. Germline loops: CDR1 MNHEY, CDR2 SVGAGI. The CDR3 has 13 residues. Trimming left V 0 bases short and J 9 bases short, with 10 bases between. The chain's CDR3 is CASSYSKERTQYF. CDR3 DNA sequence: TGTGCCAGCAGTTACTCCAAGGAGCGGACGCAGTATTTT.

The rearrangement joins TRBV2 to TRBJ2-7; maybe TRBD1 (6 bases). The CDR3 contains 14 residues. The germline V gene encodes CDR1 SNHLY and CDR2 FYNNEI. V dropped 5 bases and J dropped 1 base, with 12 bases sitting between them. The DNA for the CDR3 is TGTGCCAGCAGTCCGGGACAACTATCCTACGAGCAGTACTTC. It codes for CASSPGQLSYEQYF. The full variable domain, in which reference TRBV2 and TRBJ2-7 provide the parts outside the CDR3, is EPEVTQTPSHQVTQMGQEVILRCVPISNHLYFYWYRQILGQKVEFLVSFYNNEISEKSEIFDDQFSVERPDGSNFTLKIRSTKLEDSAMYFCASSPGQLSYEQYFGPGTRLTVT.

The CDR3 DNA follows: TGCGCCAGCAGCTTGGCTCATAGCGGGGCGCGCACAGATACGCAGTATTTT. This gives the protein CASSLAHSGARTDTQYF. The J gene is TRBJ2-3, the V gene TRBV5-1; TRBD2 matches at 8 bases. The V and J ends lost 0 bases and 1 base, in that order; junction bases with no gene match: 7. CDR1 SGHRS and CDR2 YFSETQ come from the germline V gene. CDR3 length: 17 amino acids.

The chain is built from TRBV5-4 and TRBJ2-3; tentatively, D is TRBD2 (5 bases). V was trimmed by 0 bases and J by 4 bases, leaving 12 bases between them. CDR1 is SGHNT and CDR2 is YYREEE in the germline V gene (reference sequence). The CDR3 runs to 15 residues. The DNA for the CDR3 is TGTGCCAGCAGCTTGGAACTGAGGGATTCAGATACGCAGTATTTT. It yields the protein CASSLELRDSDTQYF.

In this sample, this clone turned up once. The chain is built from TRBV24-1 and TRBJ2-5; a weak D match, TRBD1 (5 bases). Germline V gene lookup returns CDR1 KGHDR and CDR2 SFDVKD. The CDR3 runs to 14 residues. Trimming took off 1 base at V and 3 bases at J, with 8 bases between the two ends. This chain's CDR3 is CATSDFSGKETQYF. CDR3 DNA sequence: TGTGCCACCAGTGATTTCTCAGGGAAAGAGACCCAGTACTTC.

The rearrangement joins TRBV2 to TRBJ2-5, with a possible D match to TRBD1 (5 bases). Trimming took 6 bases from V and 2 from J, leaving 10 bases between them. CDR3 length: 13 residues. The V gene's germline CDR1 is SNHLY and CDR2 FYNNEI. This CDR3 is CASSRDRQETQYF. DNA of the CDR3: TGTGCCAGCAGCCGAGACAGACAAGAGACCCAGTACTTC.

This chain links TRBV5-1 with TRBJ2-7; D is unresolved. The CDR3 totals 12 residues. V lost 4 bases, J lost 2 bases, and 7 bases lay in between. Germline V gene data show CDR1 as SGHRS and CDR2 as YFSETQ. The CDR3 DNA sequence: TGCGCCAGCAGCGACACAGCCTACGAGCAGTACTTC. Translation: CASSDTAYEQYF. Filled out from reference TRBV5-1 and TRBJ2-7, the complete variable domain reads KAGVTQTPRYLIKTRGQQVTLSCSPISGHRSVSWYQQTPGQGLQFLFEYFSETQRNKGNFPGRFSGRQFSNSRSEMNVSTLELGDSALYLCASSDTAYEQYFGPGTRLTVT.

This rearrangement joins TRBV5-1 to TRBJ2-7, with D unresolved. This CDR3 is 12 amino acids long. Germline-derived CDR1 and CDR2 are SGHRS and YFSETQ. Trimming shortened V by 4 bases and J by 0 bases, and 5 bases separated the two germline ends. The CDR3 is CASSGPSYEQYF. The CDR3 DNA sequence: TGCGCCAGCAGCGGCCCCTCCTACGAGCAGTACTTC.

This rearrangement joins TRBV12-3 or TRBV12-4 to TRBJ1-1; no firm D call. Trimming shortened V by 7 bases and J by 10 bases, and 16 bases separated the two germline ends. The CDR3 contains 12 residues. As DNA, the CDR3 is TGTGCCAGCACCCTAGATGAAAGAAGAGCTTTCTTT. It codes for CASTLDERRAFF.

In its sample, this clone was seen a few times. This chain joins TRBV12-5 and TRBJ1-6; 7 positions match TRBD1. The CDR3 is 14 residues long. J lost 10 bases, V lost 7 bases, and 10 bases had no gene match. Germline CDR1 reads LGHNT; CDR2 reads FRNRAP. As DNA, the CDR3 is TGTGCTAGTGCCCCAGGGGGGTACGAATCACCCCTCCACTTT. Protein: CASAPGGYESPLHF.

CDR3 DNA sequence: TGTGCCAGCAGACCTTCAGGGAATCATGGCTACACCTTC. Residues: CASRPSGNHGYTF. This chain uses TRBV7-8 with TRBJ1-2; D perhaps matches TRBD1 (5 bases). Germline V CDR1 and CDR2: SGHVS, FQNEAQ. The CDR3 spans 13 residues. Between the trimmed V and J ends, which lost 6 bases and 6 bases, there was a span of 14 bases.